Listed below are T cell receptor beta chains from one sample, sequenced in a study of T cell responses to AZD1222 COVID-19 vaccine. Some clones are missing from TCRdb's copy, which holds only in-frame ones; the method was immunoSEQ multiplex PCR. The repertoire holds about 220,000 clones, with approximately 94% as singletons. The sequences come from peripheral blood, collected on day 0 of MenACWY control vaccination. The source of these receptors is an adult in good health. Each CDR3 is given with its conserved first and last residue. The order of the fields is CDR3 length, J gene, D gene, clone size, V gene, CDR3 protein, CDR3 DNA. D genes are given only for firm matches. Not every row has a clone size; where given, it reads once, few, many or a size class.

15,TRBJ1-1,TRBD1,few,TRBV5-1,CASSSQGFRTTEAFF,TGCGCCAGCAGCTCACAGGGGTTCCGGACCACTGAAGCTTTCTTT
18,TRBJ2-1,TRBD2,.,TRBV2,CASSEIGGGASSYNEQFF,TGTGCCAGCAGTGAAATCGGCGGGGGGGCTAGCTCCTACAATGAGCAGTTCTTC
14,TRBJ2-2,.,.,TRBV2,CASSRGQSTGELFF,TGTGCCAGCAGCAGAGGACAGTCCACCGGGGAGCTGTTTTTT
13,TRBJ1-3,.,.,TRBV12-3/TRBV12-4,CASSSRRGNTIYF,TGTGCCAGCAGTTCCAGGAGAGGGAACACCATATATTTT
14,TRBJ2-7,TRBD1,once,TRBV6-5,CASIRTGAAYEQYF,TGTGCCAGCATTCGGACAGGGGCGGCCTACGAGCAGTACTTC
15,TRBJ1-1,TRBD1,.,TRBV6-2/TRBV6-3,CASSYSEGAGTEAFF,TGTGCCAGCAGTTACTCTGAGGGGGCTGGCACTGAAGCTTTCTTT
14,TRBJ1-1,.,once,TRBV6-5,CASSYGQGSTEAFF,TGTGCCAGCAGTTACGGGCAGGGGAGCACTGAAGCTTTCTTT
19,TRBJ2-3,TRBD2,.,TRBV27,CASSSHPRERGVSTDTQYF,TGTGCCAGCAGTTCCCACCCCAGGGAGCGGGGGGTTAGCACAGATACGCAGTATTTT
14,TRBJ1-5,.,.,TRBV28,CASNRDRLDQPQHF,TGTGCCAGCAATAGAGACAGGCTCGATCAGCCCCAGCATTTT
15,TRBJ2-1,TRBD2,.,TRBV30,CAWVPLAGGQNEQFF,TGTGCCTGGGTCCCTCTAGCGGGGGGGCAGAATGAGCAGTTCTTC
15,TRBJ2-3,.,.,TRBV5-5,CASSRRSSSTDTQYF,TGTGCCAGCAGCCGCCGATCTTCTAGCACAGATACGCAGTATTTT
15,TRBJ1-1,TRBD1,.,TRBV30,CAWSPWDRVNTEAFF,TGTGCCTGGAGCCCCTGGGACAGGGTGAACACTGAAGCTTTCTTT
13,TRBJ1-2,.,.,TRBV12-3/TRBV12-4,CASRRGTDYGYTF,TGTGCCAGCAGGCGCGGGACGGACTATGGCTACACCTTC
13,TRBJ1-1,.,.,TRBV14,CASSRQEPGAAFF,TGTGCCAGCAGCCGCCAAGAGCCGGGGGCAGCTTTCTTT
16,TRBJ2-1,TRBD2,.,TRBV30,CAWRDIGGVRRNEQFF,TGTGCCTGGAGAGACATCGGGGGGGTACGGCGCAATGAGCAGTTCTTC